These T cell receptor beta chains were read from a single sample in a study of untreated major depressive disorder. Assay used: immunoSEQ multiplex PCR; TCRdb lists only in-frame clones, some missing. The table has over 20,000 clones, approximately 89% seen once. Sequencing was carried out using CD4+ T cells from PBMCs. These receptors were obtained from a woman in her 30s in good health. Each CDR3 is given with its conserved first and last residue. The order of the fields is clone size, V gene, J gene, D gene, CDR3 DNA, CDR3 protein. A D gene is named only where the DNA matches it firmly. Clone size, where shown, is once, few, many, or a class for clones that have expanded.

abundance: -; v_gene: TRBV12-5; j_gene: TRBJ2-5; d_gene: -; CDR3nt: TGTGCTAGTGGTTCGCTAGGAGAGACCCAGTACTTC; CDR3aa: CASGSLGETQYF
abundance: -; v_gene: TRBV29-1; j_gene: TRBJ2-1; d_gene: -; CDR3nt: TGCAGCGTTACGGTAGGGACCCGAACGGGCTACAATGAGCAGTTCTTC; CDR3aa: CSVTVGTRTGYNEQFF
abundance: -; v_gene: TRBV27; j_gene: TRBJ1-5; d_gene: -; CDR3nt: TGTGCCAGCAGTTTTTTGGGGGGAAGCCAGCCCCAGCATTTT; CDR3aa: CASSFLGGSQPQHF
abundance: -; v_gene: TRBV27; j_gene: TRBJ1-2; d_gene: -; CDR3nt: TGTGCCAGCAGTTTATCGGAAGTGGGCGGCTACACCTTC; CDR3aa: CASSLSEVGGYTF
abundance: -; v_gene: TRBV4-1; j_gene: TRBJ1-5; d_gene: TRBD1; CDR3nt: TGCGCCAGCAGCCAAGAAAAGACAGGGTCCAATCAGCCCCAGCATTTT; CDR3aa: CASSQEKTGSNQPQHF
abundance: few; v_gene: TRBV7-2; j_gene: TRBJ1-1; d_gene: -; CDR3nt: TGTGCCAGCAGCCCAGGATCGGGAGCTTTCTTT; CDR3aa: CASSPGSGAFF
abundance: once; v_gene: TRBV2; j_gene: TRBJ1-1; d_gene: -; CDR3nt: TGTGCCAGCAGTGAAGCATCCAAAGCATTT; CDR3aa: CASSEASKAF
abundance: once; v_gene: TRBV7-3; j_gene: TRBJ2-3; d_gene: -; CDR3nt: TGTGCCAGCAGCTTAGCGGCGCCCACAGATACGCAGTATTTT; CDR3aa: CASSLAAPTDTQYF
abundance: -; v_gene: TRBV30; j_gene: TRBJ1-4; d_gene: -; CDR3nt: TGTGCCTGGAGTGTTTTGGATGAAAAACTGTTTTTT; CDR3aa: CAWSVLDEKLFF
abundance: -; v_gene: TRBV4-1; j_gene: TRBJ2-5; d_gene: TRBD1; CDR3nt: TGCGCCAGCAGCCAGGGACAGGGGACGGAGACCCAGTACTTC; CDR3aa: CASSQGQGTETQYF
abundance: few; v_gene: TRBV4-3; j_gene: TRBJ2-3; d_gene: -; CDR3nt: TGCGCCAGCAGCCAAGAAGGGTTAAGAGTGACAGATACGCAGTATTTT; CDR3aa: CASSQEGLRVTDTQYF
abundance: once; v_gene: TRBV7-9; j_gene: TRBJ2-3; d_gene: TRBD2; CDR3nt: TGTGCCAGCAGCTTGGCGGGGGTTAAGACGGATACGCAGTATTTT; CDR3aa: CASSLAGVKTDTQYF
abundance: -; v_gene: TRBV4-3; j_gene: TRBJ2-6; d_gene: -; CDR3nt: TGCGCCAGCAGCCAAGTCTCCGGGGCCAACGTCCTGACTTTC; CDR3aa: CASSQVSGANVLTF
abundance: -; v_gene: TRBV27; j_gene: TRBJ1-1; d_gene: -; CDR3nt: TGTGCCAGCTCCCGTACCGGGGTTATGGACACTGAAGCTTTCTTT; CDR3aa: CASSRTGVMDTEAFF
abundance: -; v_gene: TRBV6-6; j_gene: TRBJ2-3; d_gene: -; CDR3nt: TGTGCCAGCAGCGACACCTGGGACGGACGCACAGATACGCAGTATTTT; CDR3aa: CASSDTWDGRTDTQYF
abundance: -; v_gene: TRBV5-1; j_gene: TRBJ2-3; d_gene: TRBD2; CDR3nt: TGCGCCAGCAGACGGGGGGAAATAGTTAGCACAGATACGCAGTATTTT; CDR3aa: CASRRGEIVSTDTQYF
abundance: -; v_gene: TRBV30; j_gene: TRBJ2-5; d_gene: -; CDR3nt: TGTGCCTGGAGTGTACCTCAGGAGAACCAAGAGACCCAGTACTTC; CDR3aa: CAWSVPQENQETQYF
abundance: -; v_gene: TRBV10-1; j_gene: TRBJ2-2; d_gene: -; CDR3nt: TGCGCCAGCAGTCAGACCAACACCGGGGAGCTGTTTTTT; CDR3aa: CASSQTNTGELFF
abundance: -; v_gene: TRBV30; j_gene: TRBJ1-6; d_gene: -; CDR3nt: TGTGCCTGGAGTGTACTTTTAGGGGCCGGTTCACCCCTCCACTTT; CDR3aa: CAWSVLLGAGSPLHF
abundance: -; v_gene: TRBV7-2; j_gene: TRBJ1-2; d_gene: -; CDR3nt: TGTGCCAGCAGCTTAGCGGAGGGCGGCTACACCTTC; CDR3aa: CASSLAEGGYTF
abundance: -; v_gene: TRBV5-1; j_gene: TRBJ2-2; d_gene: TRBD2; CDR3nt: TGCGCCAGCAGCCAGACTAGCGGGAACACCGGGGAGCTGTTTTTT; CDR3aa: CASSQTSGNTGELFF
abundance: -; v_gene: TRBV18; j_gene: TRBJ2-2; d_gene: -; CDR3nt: TGTGCCAGCTCACCACCTATACCGGCCCCGCGAGGCGACCGGGAGCTGTTTTTT; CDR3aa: CASSPPIPAPRGDRELFF
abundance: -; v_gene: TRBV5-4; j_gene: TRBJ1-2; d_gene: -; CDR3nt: TGTGCCAGCAGAAGCGAAAGGACGGCTATACGCTACACCTTC; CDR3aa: CASRSERTAIRYTF
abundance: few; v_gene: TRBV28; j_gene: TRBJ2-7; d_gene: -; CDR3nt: TGTGCCACGACCGCGAGCGGTGGTTCGTACGAGCAGTACTTC; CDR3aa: CATTASGGSYEQYF
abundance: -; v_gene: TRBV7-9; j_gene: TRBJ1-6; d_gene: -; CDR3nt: TGTGCCAGCACCATACAGGGACTGGATTCACCCCTCCACTTT; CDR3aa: CASTIQGLDSPLHF
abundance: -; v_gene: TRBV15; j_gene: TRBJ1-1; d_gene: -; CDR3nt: TGTGCCACAGCCCCCAGGGGTCCGAACACTGAAGCTTTCTTT; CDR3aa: CATAPRGPNTEAFF
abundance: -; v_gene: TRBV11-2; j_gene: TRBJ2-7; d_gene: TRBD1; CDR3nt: TGTGCCAGCAGCTTAGAGACAGGGGGCTTCCACGAGCAGTACTTC; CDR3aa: CASSLETGGFHEQYF
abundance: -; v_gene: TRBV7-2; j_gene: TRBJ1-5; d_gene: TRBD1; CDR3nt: TGTGCCAGCAGCTTAGGGGGAGGGGGCGGCAATCAGCCCCAGCATTTT; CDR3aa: CASSLGGGGGNQPQHF
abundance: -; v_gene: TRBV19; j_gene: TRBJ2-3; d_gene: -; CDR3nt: TGTGCCAGTAGGCTCAGCGGGGATACGCAGTATTTT; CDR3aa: CASRLSGDTQYF
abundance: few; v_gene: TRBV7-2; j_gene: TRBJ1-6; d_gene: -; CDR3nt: TGTGCCAGCAGCTTAGCGGGGCAGCACTCAAATTCACCCCTCCACTTT; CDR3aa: CASSLAGQHSNSPLHF
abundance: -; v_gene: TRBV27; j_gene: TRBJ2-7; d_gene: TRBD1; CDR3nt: TGTGCCAGCACCCGACAGGGGAGCTCCTACGAGCAGTACTTC; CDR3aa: CASTRQGSSYEQYF
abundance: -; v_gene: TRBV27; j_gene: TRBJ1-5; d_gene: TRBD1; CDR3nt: TGTGCCAGCAGTTGGACAGGGGAGGTCAATCAGCCCCAGCATTTT; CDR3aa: CASSWTGEVNQPQHF
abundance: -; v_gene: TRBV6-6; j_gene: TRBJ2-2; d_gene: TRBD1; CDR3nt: TGTGCCAGCAGCCTCTCCTACAGGGGCACCGGGGAGCTGTTTTTT; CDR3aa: CASSLSYRGTGELFF
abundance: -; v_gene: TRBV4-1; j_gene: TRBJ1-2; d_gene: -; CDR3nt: TGCGCCAGCAGCCAAGATAGGAGCTTCTATGGCTACACCTTC; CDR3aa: CASSQDRSFYGYTF
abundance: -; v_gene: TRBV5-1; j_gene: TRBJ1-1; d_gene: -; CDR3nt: TGCGCCAGCAGCCCAATGGGGTCGGTGGGCACTGAAGCTTTCTTT; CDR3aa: CASSPMGSVGTEAFF
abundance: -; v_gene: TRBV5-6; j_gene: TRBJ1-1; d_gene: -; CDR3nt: TGTGCCAGCAGCTTGGTTTATAACACTGAAGCTTTCTTT; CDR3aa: CASSLVYNTEAFF
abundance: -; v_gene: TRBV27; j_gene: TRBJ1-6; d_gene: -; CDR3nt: TGTGCCAGCAGTCCCCCCTCCTTTGGGGGGACCTATAATTCACCCCTCCACTTT; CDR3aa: CASSPPSFGGTYNSPLHF
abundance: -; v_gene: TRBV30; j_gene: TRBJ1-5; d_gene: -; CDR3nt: TGTGCCTGGAGTGTATTCGGTACGGTTCCGCGGCCCCAGCATTTT; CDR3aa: CAWSVFGTVPRPQHF
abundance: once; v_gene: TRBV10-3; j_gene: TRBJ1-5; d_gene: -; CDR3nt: TGTGCCATCAGTGACGGGGTTGGGCAGCCCCAGCATTTT; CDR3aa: CAISDGVGQPQHF
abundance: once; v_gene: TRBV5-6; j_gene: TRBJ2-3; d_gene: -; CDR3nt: TGTGCCAGCAGCTTGGGGTATGCGATTTCGCAGTATTTT; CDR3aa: CASSLGYAISQYF
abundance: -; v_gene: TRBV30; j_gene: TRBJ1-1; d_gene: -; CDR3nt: TGTGCCTGGATGGGAACTCAGTTTATGAACACTGAAGCTTTCTTT; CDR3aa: CAWMGTQFMNTEAFF
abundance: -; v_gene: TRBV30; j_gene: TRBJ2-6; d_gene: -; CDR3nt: TGTGCCTGGAGTGTAGGGAGCTCTGGGGCCAACGTCCTGACTTTC; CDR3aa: CAWSVGSSGANVLTF
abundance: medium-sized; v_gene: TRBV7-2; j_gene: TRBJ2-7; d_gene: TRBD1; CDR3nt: TGTGCCAGCAGCTCCAACAGGGACAGCGAGCAGTACTTC; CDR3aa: CASSSNRDSEQYF
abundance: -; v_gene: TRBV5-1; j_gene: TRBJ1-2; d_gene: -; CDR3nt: TGCGCCAGCAGCTGGAGTCAGGGAACGGACTATGGCTACACCTTC; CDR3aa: CASSWSQGTDYGYTF
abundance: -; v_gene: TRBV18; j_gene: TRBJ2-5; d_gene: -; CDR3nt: TGTGCCAGCTCACCATCGGGGGAAGAGACCCAGTACTTC; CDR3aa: CASSPSGEETQYF
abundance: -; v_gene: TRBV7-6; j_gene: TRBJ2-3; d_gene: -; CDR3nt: TGTGCCAGCAGCCCCCACACAGATACGCAGTATTTT; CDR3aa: CASSPHTDTQYF
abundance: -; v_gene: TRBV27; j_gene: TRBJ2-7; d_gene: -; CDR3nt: TGTGCCAGCAGTTCCCTGGACAGCTACGAGCAGTACTTC; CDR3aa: CASSSLDSYEQYF
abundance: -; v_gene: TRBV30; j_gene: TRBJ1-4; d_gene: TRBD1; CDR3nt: TGTGCCTGGAGTCGGACAGGTCCTAATGAAAAACTGTTTTTT; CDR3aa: CAWSRTGPNEKLFF
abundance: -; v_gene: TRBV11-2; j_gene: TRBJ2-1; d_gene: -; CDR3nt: TGTGCCAGCAGCTTGGTAGTGGGAAAGCAGTTCTTC; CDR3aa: CASSLVVGKQFF
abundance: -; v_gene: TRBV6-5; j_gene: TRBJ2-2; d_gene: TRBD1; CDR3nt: TGTGCCAGCAGAACCCGGGACAGCTACACCGGGGAGCTGTTTTTT; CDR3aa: CASRTRDSYTGELFF
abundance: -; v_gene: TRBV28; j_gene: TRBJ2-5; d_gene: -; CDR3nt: TGTGCCAGCAGTACAACCAAACAGGGCGAGGAGACCCAGTACTTC; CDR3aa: CASSTTKQGEETQYF
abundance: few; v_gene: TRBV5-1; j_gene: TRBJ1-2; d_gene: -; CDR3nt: TGCGCCAGCAGCTTGAATGGCAACTATGGCTACACCTTC; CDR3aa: CASSLNGNYGYTF
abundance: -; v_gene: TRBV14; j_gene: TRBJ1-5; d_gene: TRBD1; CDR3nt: TGTGCCAGCAGCCGAGACAGGGACCATCAGCCCCAGCATTTT; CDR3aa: CASSRDRDHQPQHF
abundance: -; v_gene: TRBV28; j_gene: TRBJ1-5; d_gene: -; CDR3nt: TGTGCCAGCAGTTGGACAAATAGCAATCAGCCCCAGCATTTT; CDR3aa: CASSWTNSNQPQHF
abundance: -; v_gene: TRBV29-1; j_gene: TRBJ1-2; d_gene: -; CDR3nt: TGCAGCGTTGACACGGGCTATGGCTACACCTTC; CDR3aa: CSVDTGYGYTF
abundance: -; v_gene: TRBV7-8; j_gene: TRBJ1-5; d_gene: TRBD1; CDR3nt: TGTGCCAGCAGCTCTCCGGGACAGAATCAGCCCCAGCATTTT; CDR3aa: CASSSPGQNQPQHF